This entry concerns a single T cell receptor beta chain. The target antigen is unknown. The sample comes from a study of OX40 agonist ivuxolimab in advanced cancers. Overall study findings and caveats: Relative to CD4+ cells, CD8+ T cells on average had more expanded clones. At 0.1 to 3.0 mg/kg, CD4+ and CD8+ blood T cells expanded clonally by week 6. Determination of antigen specificity was not performed for the expanded peripheral T cells.

There are 15 residues in the CDR3. CDR1 is MDHEN, CDR2 SYDVKM, per germline. J gave up 4 bases and V 2 bases, and 3 bases lay outside the gene matches. This table comes from immunoSEQ multiplex PCR, and its TCRdb copy is limited to in-frame clones, with some not included. The sample records about 69,000 clones, roughly nine tenths being singletons. The chain has TRBV28 and TRBJ1-2, with TRBD1 matching over 11 bases. Sequencing used CD4+ or CD8+ T cells sorted from blood, obtained in a trial of the OX40 agonist ivuxolimab. This TCR was recovered from an adult with an advanced solid tumor such as melanoma, head and neck, liver or kidney cancer. CDR3 loop: CASSLKGTGGYGYTF. CDR3 nucleotides: TGTGCCAGCAGTTTAAAAGGGACAGGGGGCTATGGCTACACCTTC.